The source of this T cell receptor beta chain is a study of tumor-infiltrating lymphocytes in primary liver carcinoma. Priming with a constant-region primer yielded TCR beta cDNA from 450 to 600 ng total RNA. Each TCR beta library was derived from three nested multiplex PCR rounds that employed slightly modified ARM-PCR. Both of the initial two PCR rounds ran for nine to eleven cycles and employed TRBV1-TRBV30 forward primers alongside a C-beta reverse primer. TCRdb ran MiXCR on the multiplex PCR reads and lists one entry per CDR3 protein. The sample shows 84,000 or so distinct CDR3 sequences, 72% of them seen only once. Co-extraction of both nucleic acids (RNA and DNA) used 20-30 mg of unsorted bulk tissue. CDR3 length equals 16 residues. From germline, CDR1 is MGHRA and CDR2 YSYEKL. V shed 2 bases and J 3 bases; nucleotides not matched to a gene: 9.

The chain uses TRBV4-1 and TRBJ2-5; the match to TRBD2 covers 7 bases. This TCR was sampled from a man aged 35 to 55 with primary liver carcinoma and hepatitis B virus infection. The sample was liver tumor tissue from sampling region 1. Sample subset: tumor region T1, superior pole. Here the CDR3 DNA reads TGCGCCAGCAGCCAACAGAGACTAGCAAGAGAAGAGACCCAGTACTTC. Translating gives CASSQQRLAREETQYF.